This T cell receptor (beta chain) was retrieved from a study of breast tumors, draining lymph nodes, adjacent tissues. Points from the study as a whole: The lymph node origin of tumor T cells was framed as consistent with a hypothesis, not demonstrated. The data were judged consistent with most tumor T cells coming from lymph node and expanding in tumor. Tumors had less TCR diversity than lymph nodes, more than nontumor tissue.

The lymph nodes were axillary draining lymph nodes from breast cancer patients. About this clonotype: No antigen is known for it.

This CDR3 spans 14 amino acids. V dropped 4 bases and J dropped 0 bases, with 9 bases sitting between them. Per germline, CDR1 ENHRY and CDR2 SYGVKD. Each CDR3 protein is one row after TCRdb ran MiXCR on the multiplex PCR reads. Seen here are fewer than 200,000 distinct CDR3 sequences, about 33% observed once, and the top ten hold around 4%. The sequenced sample consisted of axillary lymph node tissue. This chain links TRBV10-3 with TRBJ2-5; D call uncertain. The receptor was derived from a female donor with breast cancer. Some clones in this sample may be carry-over from other donors' samples. Here the CDR3 DNA reads TGTGCCATCAGTGGGTCCAAATACCAAGAGACCCAGTACTTC. It translates to CAISGSKYQETQYF.